Listed here are 9 T cell receptor beta chains from one sample, sequenced in a study of CD8 T cells in ankylosing spondylitis. TCRdb passed the 5' RACE reads through MiXCR, listing each CDR3 protein once. This table holds approximately 350,000 distinct CDR3 sequences, under 15% found once. Specimen: blood, either unsorted or a sorted T cell fraction (not recorded which). Source of these receptors: a male donor with ankylosing spondylitis or in good health (not recorded which).

The table lists this clonotype with a few counts. The chain couples TRBV12-3 or TRBV12-4 to TRBJ2-3, with TRBD1 as a possible D gene (6 bases). V was cut by 7 bases and J by 0 bases, with 14 bases left in between. The CDR3 runs 15 residues. Here the CDR3 DNA reads TGTGCCAGCACCTTACAGGGTCTGAGCACAGATACGCAGTATTTT. Its protein product is CASTLQGLSTDTQYF.

This clonotype was counted only a few times. The CDR3: CASSQDSSGINEQFF. In DNA, the CDR3 is TGTGCCAGCAGCCAAGACTCTAGCGGGATTAATGAGCAGTTCTTC. This rearrangement joins TRBV3-1 to TRBJ2-1; TRBD2 aligns across 9 bases. CDR1 is LGHDT and CDR2 is YNNKEL in the germline V gene (reference sequence). V dropped 0 bases and J dropped 7; count of bases not matched to a gene: 4. This CDR3 is 15 amino acids long.

This clonotype came up a few times. The V gene is TRBV20-1, the J gene TRBJ1-5, with a weak D call TRBD1 (6 bases). With 2 bases removed from V and 6 bases from J, the gap between germline ends came to 14 bases. Germline values: CDR1 DFQATT, CDR2 SNEGSKA (reference sequence). The CDR3 consists of 14 residues. The CDR3 sequence: CSARNGGAGQPQHF. CDR3 coding DNA: TGCAGTGCTAGAAACGGGGGCGCAGGTCAGCCCCAGCATTTT.

This rearrangement joins TRBV7-9 to TRBJ2-3; D might be TRBD2 (6 bases). Trimming pared 5 bases from V and 5 bases from J, leaving 20 bases between. CDR1 and CDR2 from the germline V gene are SEHNR and FQNEAQ (reference sequence). CDR3 length: 16 residues. CDR3 residues: CASSPSGGGKGDTQYF. CDR3 in DNA: TGTGCCAGCAGCCCCTCCGGAGGCGGGAAGGGAGATACGCAGTATTTT.

This clonotype was seen a handful of times. The CDR3 is CASSPTTGRETQYF. The CDR3 nucleotides are TGCGCCAGCAGCCCGACTACAGGGCGAGAGACCCAGTACTTC. The chain employs TRBV5-1 and TRBJ2-5, with D maybe TRBD1 (6 bases). V gave up 4 bases and J gave up 4 bases, with 14 bases separating them. Germline V gene lookup returns CDR1 SGHRS and CDR2 YFSETQ. The CDR3 has 14 amino acids.

This clonotype has just a few counts. The chain joins TRBV5-6 to TRBJ2-4, with 7 bases lining up with TRBD2. Trimming at V came to 4 bases and at J to 0 bases, leaving 7 bases not matched to a gene. Germline V lookup: CDR1 SGHDT, CDR2 YYEEEE. CDR3 length: 16 residues. This CDR3 is CASSGGEARAKNIQYF. The DNA of the CDR3 is TGTGCCAGCAGCGGGGGGGAGGCGCGAGCCAAAAACATTCAGTACTTC.

There are many counts of this clonotype. This chain connects TRBV3-1 to TRBJ2-5; TRBD2 aligns across 13 bases. Trimming took 2 bases from V and 6 from J; bases not matched to a gene: 12. The germline gives CDR1 LGHDT, CDR2 YNNKEL (reference sequence). The CDR3 runs to 18 residues. The CDR3 DNA reads TGTGCCAGCAGCCAACTCCGGACTAGCGGGAGAGGAGGAAAGACCCAGTACTTC. Residues: CASSQLRTSGRGGKTQYF.

This chain links TRBV28 with TRBJ1-4, with 8 bases lining up with TRBD1. CDR1 and CDR2 from the germline V gene are MDHEN and SYDVKM. This CDR3 region has 15 residues. V shed 2 bases and J 8 bases; nucleotides not matched to a gene: 7. The CDR3 loop is CASSLAGGEQEKLFF. As DNA, the CDR3 is TGTGCCAGCAGTTTAGCAGGGGGCGAGCAGGAAAAACTGTTTTTT.

In this sample, this clonotype turned up a few times. V gene TRBV10-3 combines with J gene TRBJ2-2; a weak D match, TRBD2 (5 bases). The germline V and J ends were trimmed by 3 bases and 2 bases, with 13 bases remaining between them. Germline CDR1 is ENHRY and CDR2 is SYGVKD. This CDR3 is built from 16 residues. The CDR3 loop is CAISELEVANTGELFF. DNA for the CDR3: TGTGCCATCAGTGAACTAGAGGTAGCTAACACCGGGGAGCTGTTTTTT.